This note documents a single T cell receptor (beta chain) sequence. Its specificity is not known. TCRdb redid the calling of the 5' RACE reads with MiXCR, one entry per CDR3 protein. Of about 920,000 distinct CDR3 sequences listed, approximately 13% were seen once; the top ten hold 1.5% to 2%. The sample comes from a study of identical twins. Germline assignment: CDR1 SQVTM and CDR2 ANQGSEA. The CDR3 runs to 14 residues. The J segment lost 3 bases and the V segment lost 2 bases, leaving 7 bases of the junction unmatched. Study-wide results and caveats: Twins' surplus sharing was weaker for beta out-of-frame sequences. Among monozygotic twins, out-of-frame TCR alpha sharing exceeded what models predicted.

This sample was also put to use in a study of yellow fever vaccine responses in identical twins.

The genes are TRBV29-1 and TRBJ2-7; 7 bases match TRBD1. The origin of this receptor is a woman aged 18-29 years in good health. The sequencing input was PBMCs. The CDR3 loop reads CSVEKQGYYYEQYF. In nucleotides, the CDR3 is TGCAGCGTTGAAAAACAGGGGTATTACTACGAGCAGTACTTC.